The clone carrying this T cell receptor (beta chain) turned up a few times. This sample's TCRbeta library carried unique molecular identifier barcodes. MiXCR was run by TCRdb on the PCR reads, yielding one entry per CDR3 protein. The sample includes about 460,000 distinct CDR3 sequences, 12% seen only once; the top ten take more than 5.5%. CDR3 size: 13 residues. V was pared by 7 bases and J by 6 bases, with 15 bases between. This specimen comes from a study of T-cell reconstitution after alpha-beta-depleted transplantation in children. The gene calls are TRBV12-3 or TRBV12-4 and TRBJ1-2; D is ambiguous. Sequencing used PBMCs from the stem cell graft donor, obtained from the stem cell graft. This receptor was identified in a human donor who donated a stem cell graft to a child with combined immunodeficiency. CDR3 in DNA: TGTGCCAGCACCGAAGGGTGGAAAAATGGCTACACCTTC. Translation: CASTEGWKNGYTF.